These 5 T cell receptor beta chains were sequenced from one sample in a study of T cell responses to AZD1222 COVID-19 vaccine. Repertoires were generated with immunoSEQ multiplex PCR, while TCRdb's copy carries only in-frame clones and drops some. This sample has 130,000 to 150,000 clones, with approximately 91% found just once. The input for sequencing was peripheral blood, taken 28 days after the second AZD1222 dose. Source of these receptors: an adult who received the AZD1222 COVID-19 vaccine.

There are a few counts of this clone. The chain joins TRBV19 to TRBJ1-5, with 8 bases lining up with TRBD1. V dropped 10 bases and J dropped 2; count of bases not matched to a gene: 7. Germline V gene sequence: CDR1 LNHDA, CDR2 SQIVND (reference sequence). The CDR3 runs to 14 residues. CDR3 protein: CATTKQGGNQPQHF. The DNA of the CDR3 is TGTGCCACCACAAAACAGGGGGGCAATCAGCCCCAGCATTTT.

The V gene is TRBV9, the J gene TRBJ2-1; D unclear. The CDR3 consists of 17 residues. Germline CDR1 and CDR2: SGDLS and YYNGEE. V lost 0 bases and J lost 7, with 20 bases in between. CDR3 nucleotides: TGTGCCAGCAGCGTAGCTCCCCAAACCAGAGGTCGGAATGAGCAGTTCTTC. It is translated as CASSVAPQTRGRNEQFF.

Points on this clone: This sample includes further DNA sequences coding for the same CDR3. The V and J genes are TRBV7-9 and TRBJ2-1; TRBD2 is a possible D gene (6 bases). Germline lookup yields CDR1 SEHNR and CDR2 FQNEAQ (reference sequence). Trimming shortened V by 0 bases and J by 4 bases, and 13 bases separated the two germline ends. This CDR3 has 16 amino acids. The CDR3 region is CASSLALAGTYNEQFF. CDR3 nucleotide sequence: TGTGCCAGCAGCTTAGCGCTGGCGGGAACTTACAATGAGCAGTTCTTC.

The chain uses TRBV18 and TRBJ1-1; 7 bases map to TRBD1. The CDR3 sequence is 15 residues long. Germline V gene lookup returns CDR1 KGHSH and CDR2 LQKENI. J was trimmed by 4 bases and V by 3 bases; bases with no gene match: 8. The chain's CDR3 is CASSPAGGLGTEAFF. CDR3 nucleotide sequence: TGTGCCAGCTCACCTGCAGGGGGACTGGGCACTGAAGCTTTCTTT.

The V call is TRBV7-2, the J call TRBJ2-7, with a weak D call TRBD1 (6 bases). Trimming left V 3 bases short and J 7 bases short, with 13 bases between. There are 13 residues in the CDR3. The germline CDR1 and CDR2 sequences are SGHTA and FQGNSA. In DNA, the CDR3 is TGTGCCAGCAGCTTCACAGGGACCCGAGAGCAGTACTTC. This translates into CASSFTGTREQYF.